The clone carrying this TCR beta chain showed up many times. The antigen is unknown. This specimen comes from a study of T cells in Graves' hyperthyroidism and ophthalmopathy. Study results and limitations: Researchers report that a 13 V-J model separated ophthalmopathy from stable hyperthyroidism.

The germline gives CDR1 MDHEN, CDR2 SYDVKM. This CDR3 is 15 amino acids long. Deletions cut 4 bases from V and 4 bases from J, with 16 bases between. RNA transcripts served as the template for amplifying TCR beta CDR3 regions. Initially, a first-round RT-PCR of the TCR CDR3 employed the HTBI primer set. TCRdb recomputed calls from the multiplex PCR reads with MiXCR, one row per CDR3 protein. The data contain some 550,000 distinct CDR3 sequences, about 20% of them seen just once; the ten biggest clones take up less than 30%. Sequencing input: blood. This clonotype was sampled from a man aged 18 to 29 with Graves' hyperthyroidism. The V call is TRBV28, the J call TRBJ1-2; a weak D match, TRBD1 (6 bases). The CDR3 region is CASSSPGHKLYGYTF. The CDR3 DNA sequence: TGTGCCAGCAGTTCTCCGGGACACAAGCTCTATGGCTACACCTTC.